This T cell receptor beta chain was sequenced for a study of blood T cell repertoires in COVID-19. Some clones are missing from TCRdb's copy, which holds only in-frame ones; the method was immunoSEQ multiplex PCR. This sample carries 250,000 or so clones, more than 85% of them seen once, and the ten largest clones take about 5.2%. The CDR3 is 15 residues long. The junction had 13 bases not matched to a gene; V was cut back by 8 bases and J by 4 bases. Germline V gene sequence: CDR1 KGHDR, CDR2 SFDVKD. The TCR sequence derives from a woman aged 55-69 years with COVID-19, enrolled during active disease. Input material: peripheral blood. The V and J genes are TRBV24-1 and TRBJ2-7, with 7 bases aligning to TRBD1. The CDR3 DNA sequence: TGTGCCACCATGGGCTTCCGAGAACAGGGGTACGAGCAGTACTTC. It is translated as CATMGFREQGYEQYF.